This entry lists 8 T cell receptor beta chains sequenced from one sample in a study of regulatory T cells in long-lasting Graves disease. Arm-PCR of CDR3 regions and iRepertoire HTBI primers were used to build TCR beta libraries. A single record per CDR3 protein comes from TCRdb applying MiXCR to the multiplex PCR reads. The sample has 650,000 to 700,000 distinct CDR3 sequences; 30% are singletons. Time point noted: persistent/refractory GD, antithyroid drugs over 5 years with positive TRAb. RNA extracted from PBMCs served as the sequencing template. The sequenced sample was peripheral blood mononuclear cells (PBMCs), obtained when the disease was refractory, from a patient treated with antithyroid drugs. The receptors were gathered from a female donor with Graves disease.

The chain is built from TRBV19 and TRBJ2-7, with D possibly being TRBD2 (5 bases). This CDR3 contains 15 residues. The ends were cut back, 6 bases at V and 2 bases at J, with 17 bases in the middle. Germline assignment: CDR1 LNHDA and CDR2 SQIVND (reference sequence). CDR3 residues: CASRSGSGITYEQYF. For the CDR3, the DNA is TGTGCCAGTAGATCAGGTTCGGGGATCACCTACGAGCAGTACTTC.

This clonotype came up a few times. This chain links TRBV19 with TRBJ1-1; no clear D gene. This CDR3 has 13 amino acids. Germline CDR1 LNHDA, CDR2 SQIVND (reference sequence). V dropped 2 bases and J dropped 5 bases, with 9 bases sitting between them. In nucleotides, the CDR3 is TGTGCCAGTAGTATAACGGGGAGAACTGAAGCTTTCTTT. It codes for CASSITGRTEAFF.

CDR3 nucleotides: TGTGCCACCAGCAGAGGCGAAGGGGGCCAAGAGACCCAGTACTTC. Protein sequence: CATSRGEGGQETQYF. The chain joins TRBV15 to TRBJ2-5, with a tentative D call TRBD1 (6 bases). The CDR3 covers 15 residues. V shed 1 base and J shed 1 base, with 10 bases lying between them. Germline CDR1 is LNHNV and CDR2 is YYDKDF (reference sequence).

This clonotype has only a few counts. The rearrangement joins TRBV7-3 to TRBJ1-1; D remains ambiguous. V gave up 2 bases and J gave up 1 base, with 14 bases separating them. From germline, CDR1 is SGHTA and CDR2 FQGTGA. There are 16 residues in the CDR3. CDR3 in amino acids: CASSLDHSGPNTEAFF. The CDR3 bases are TGTGCCAGCAGCTTAGACCACAGTGGCCCGAACACTGAAGCTTTCTTT.

The chain uses TRBV7-3 and TRBJ2-1; 13 nucleotides line up with TRBD2. The CDR3 is 15 residues long. The V gene's germline CDR1 is SGHTA and CDR2 FQGTGA. Unmatched junction bases numbered 5, after V lost 5 bases and J lost 7 bases. The CDR3 coding sequence is TGTGCCAGCAGCCCCGGGACTAGCGGGACTAATGAGCAGTTCTTC. This encodes CASSPGTSGTNEQFF.

This clonotype has a handful of counts. For the CDR3, the DNA is TGTGCCAGCAGAAAGGGACAGGGGAACACTGAAGCTTTCTTT. Residues: CASRKGQGNTEAFF. The rearrangement links TRBV6-1 to TRBJ1-1; 9 bases fit TRBD1. This CDR3 is built from 14 residues. Germline V lookup: CDR1 MNHNS, CDR2 SASEGT. V lost 6 bases to trimming and J lost 1 base; unmatched junction nucleotides: 3.

This clonotype was observed a handful of times. The chain has TRBV19 and TRBJ2-5, with 8 bases matching TRBD1. The CDR3 contains 16 residues. V dropped 7 bases and J dropped 5; count of bases not matched to a gene: 15. The V gene's germline CDR1 is LNHDA and CDR2 SQIVND (reference sequence). The chain's CDR3 is CASIPRGVRGRETQYF. Here the CDR3 DNA reads TGTGCCAGTATTCCTAGAGGGGTCAGGGGGCGTGAGACCCAGTACTTC.

The CDR3 region is CAWGDMYAAGELFF. The CDR3 DNA reads TGTGCCTGGGGTGACATGTACGCAGCCGGGGAGCTGTTTTTT. V usage is TRBV30 and J usage is TRBJ2-2; D is undetermined. This CDR3 contains 14 residues. V shed 5 bases and J shed 6 bases, with 16 bases lying between them. Germline CDR1 reads GTSNPN; CDR2 reads SVGIG (reference sequence).